Presented here are 19 T cell receptor beta chains from one specimen sequenced in a study of T cells in Graves' hyperthyroidism and ophthalmopathy. What was amplified from RNA transcripts were TCR beta CDR3 regions. The HTBI primer set drove a first-round RT-PCR of the TCR CDR3. Each CDR3 protein gets one entry after TCRdb re-called the multiplex PCR reads with MiXCR. The repertoire holds hundreds of thousands of distinct CDR3 sequences, 45% seen once, with approximately 7.2% in the top ten. Sequencing was carried out using peripheral blood or thyroid tissue (not recorded which). Receptors were obtained from an adult man with Graves' disease, either hyperthyroidism or ophthalmopathy (not recorded which).

There are many counts of this clonotype. The rearrangement links TRBV25-1 to TRBJ1-2, with 11 nucleotides matching TRBD1. The CDR3 runs to 18 residues. Trimming removed 5 bases from V and 0 bases from J; junction bases left unmatched: 11. CDR1 is MGHDK and CDR2 is SYGVNS in the germline V gene. The DNA of the CDR3 is TGTGCCAGCAGTCTCGGGGGGACAGGGGGAGAAGCTAACTATGGCTACACCTTC. Protein sequence: CASSLGGTGGEANYGYTF.

This clonotype was seen many times. The chain couples TRBV7-9 to TRBJ1-2; D gene ambiguous. Trimming took off 4 bases at V and 1 base at J, with 7 bases between the two ends. The V gene's germline CDR1 is SEHNR and CDR2 FQNEAQ (reference sequence). The CDR3 contains 13 residues. In DNA, the CDR3 is TGTGCCAGCAGCTACGACGGTAACTATGGCTACACCTTC. Amino acid sequence: CASSYDGNYGYTF.

V is TRBV25-1 and J is TRBJ1-6; 9 bases match TRBD1. The junction had 7 bases not matched to a gene; V was cut back by 4 bases and J by 0 bases. The CDR3 has 18 amino acids. Looked up from germline, CDR1 is MGHDK and CDR2 is SYGVNS. The DNA of the CDR3 is TGTGCCAGCAGTGCGGGACAGGGTTGGGGCTCCTATAATTCACCCCTCCACTTT. This translates into CASSAGQGWGSYNSPLHF.

This clonotype was counted a few times. The chain recombines TRBV19 with TRBJ2-7, with 7 positions matching TRBD1. CDR1 LNHDA and CDR2 SQIVND come from the germline V gene (reference sequence). V trimming: 0 bases; J trimming: 2 bases; junction bases outside the gene matches: 4. The CDR3 is 15 residues long. CDR3 region: CASSIDGTVAYEQYF. The CDR3 nucleotides read TGTGCCAGTAGTATAGACGGGACAGTCGCCTACGAGCAGTACTTC.

This chain's CDR3 is CASSSRASGETQYF. CDR3 nucleotide sequence: TGTGCCAGCAGCTCCAGGGCGAGTGGAGAGACCCAGTACTTC. V usage is TRBV11-1 and J usage is TRBJ2-5, with D perhaps TRBD1 (5 bases). Germline lookup yields CDR1 SGHAT and CDR2 FQDESV (reference sequence). V lost 4 bases, J lost 4 bases, and 13 bases lay in between. This CDR3 region has 14 residues. The entire variable domain, with the rest obtained from reference TRBV11-1 and TRBJ2-5, is as follows: EAEVAQSPRYKITEKSQAVAFWCDPISGHATLYWYRQILGQGPELLVQFQDESVVDDSQLPKDRFSAERLKGVDSTLKIQPAELGDSAMYLCASSSRASGETQYFGPGTRLLVL.

Concerning this clonotype: A much larger clone differs from this one at a single base, so this may be a read error. This chain joins TRBV9 and TRBJ1-5; D remains ambiguous. Germline loops: CDR1 SGDLS, CDR2 YYNGEE. Trimming stripped 4 bases from V and 3 bases from J, with 17 bases between. The CDR3 consists of 16 residues. CDR3: CASSPGSSGNNQPQHF. In DNA, the CDR3 is TGTGCCAGCAGCCCGGGGTCATCGGGAAACAATCAGCCCCAGCATTTT.

Many counts were recorded for this clonotype. V and J are TRBV5-8 and TRBJ1-5, with D possibly matching TRBD1 (6 bases). This CDR3 region has 13 residues. CDR1 SGHTS and CDR2 YDEGEE come from the germline V gene. V was shortened by 3 bases and J by 6 bases, with 10 bases between the two germline ends. The CDR3 nucleotides are TGTGCCAGCAGCTCGGACAGCCGTCAGCCCCAGCATTTT. Encoded protein: CASSSDSRQPQHF.

This rearrangement joins TRBV19 to TRBJ1-5; D is unresolved. This CDR3 region has 15 residues. V was trimmed by 4 bases and J by 5 bases, leaving 15 bases between them. CDR1 is LNHDA, CDR2 SQIVND, per germline (reference sequence). CDR3 DNA: TGTGCCAGTAGTACCCTTGGCAATAGTTATCAGCCCCAGCATTTT. Its protein product is CASSTLGNSYQPQHF. The variable domain in full, with the rest retrieved from reference TRBV19 and TRBJ1-5, is DGGITQSPKYLFRKEGQNVTLSCEQNLNHDAMYWYRQDPGQGLRLIYYSQIVNDFQKGDIAEGYSVSREKKESFPLTVTSAQKNPTAFYLCASSTLGNSYQPQHFGDGTRLSIL.

In its sample, this clonotype was seen many times. This chain links TRBV13 with TRBJ1-1; D is unresolved. The CDR3 loop spans 11 amino acids. The V end was cut by 3 bases, the J end by 6 bases, with 5 bases between. The germline CDR1 and CDR2 sequences are PRHDT and FYEKMQ (reference sequence). Here the CDR3 DNA reads TGTGCCAGCAGCTTGACCCCTGAAGCTTTCTTT. Its translation is CASSLTPEAFF.

The chain combines TRBV12-3 or TRBV12-4 with TRBJ2-3; D unclear. V was shortened by 3 bases and J by 0 bases, with 10 bases between the two germline ends. This CDR3 has 15 residues. Here the CDR3 reads CASSLDGSSTDTQYF. The CDR3 DNA sequence: TGTGCCAGCAGTTTGGACGGCTCTAGCACAGATACGCAGTATTTT.

This clonotype has just one count. It may be a read error: a sequence one base away is much more abundant. The rearrangement links TRBV2 to TRBJ1-5; unclear D gene. The CDR3 consists of 14 residues. Trimming pared 3 bases from V and 3 bases from J, leaving 9 bases between. Germline values: CDR1 SNHLY, CDR2 FYNNEI. Written as DNA, the CDR3 is TGTGCCAGCAGTGACAGCGGATACAATCAGCCCCAGCATTTT. Encoded protein: CASSDSGYNQPQHF.

J is TRBJ1-1 and V is TRBV11-1; possible D gene TRBD1, 5 bases. V was pared by 5 bases and J by 1 base, with 14 bases between. The CDR3 has 15 residues. CDR1 and CDR2 (germline): SGHAT, FQDESV (reference sequence). CDR3 protein: CASSTTKGRNTEAFF. As DNA, the CDR3 is TGTGCCAGCAGCACTACTAAGGGGAGGAACACTGAAGCTTTCTTT. Filled out from reference TRBV11-1 and TRBJ1-1, the complete variable domain reads EAEVAQSPRYKITEKSQAVAFWCDPISGHATLYWYRQILGQGPELLVQFQDESVVDDSQLPKDRFSAERLKGVDSTLKIQPAELGDSAMYLCASSTTKGRNTEAFFGQGTRLTVV.

This clonotype occurred once. This chain connects TRBV7-8 to TRBJ2-7; D is unclear. Germline V gives CDR1 SGHVS, CDR2 FQNEAQ. Trimming shortened V by 6 bases and J by 3 bases, and 12 bases separated the two germline ends. The CDR3 runs to 13 residues. The CDR3 DNA reads as TGTGCCAGCAGTTTAAAGGCGTTCTACGAGCAGTACTTC. Amino acid sequence: CASSLKAFYEQYF.

This chain uses TRBV2 with TRBJ1-5, with D possibly being TRBD1 (5 bases). With 4 bases removed from V and 3 bases from J, the gap between germline ends came to 16 bases. CDR1 SNHLY and CDR2 FYNNEI come from the germline V gene. The CDR3 covers 16 residues. This CDR3 is CASSALRQLLNQPQHF. CDR3 coding DNA: TGTGCCAGCAGTGCCTTGAGACAGCTACTCAATCAGCCCCAGCATTTT.

There are many counts of this clonotype. The rearrangement links TRBV10-3 to TRBJ1-6; the match to TRBD1 covers 7 bases. This CDR3 region has 16 residues. V dropped 3 bases and J dropped 5; count of bases not matched to a gene: 7. Per germline, CDR1 ENHRY and CDR2 SYGVKD. As DNA, the CDR3 is TGTGCCATCAGTGACCGACAGGGTCGGGATAATTCACCCCTCCACTTT. Translating gives CAISDRQGRDNSPLHF.

The chain links TRBV29-1 to TRBJ1-2; tentative D call: TRBD1 (6 bases). Trimming cost V 6 bases and J 4 bases, with 15 bases left between them. The CDR3 extends over 13 amino acids. Germline-derived CDR1 and CDR2 are SQVTM and ANQGSEA. CDR3: CSVRGGGFYGYTF. CDR3 in DNA: TGCAGCGTCCGGGGGGGCGGTTTCTATGGCTACACCTTC.

The rearrangement links TRBV14 to TRBJ2-7, with 8 bases identical to TRBD2. The V gene end was trimmed by 3 bases and the J gene end by 9 bases; junction bases not matched to a gene: 10. This CDR3 comprises 14 residues. From germline, CDR1 is SGHDN and CDR2 FVKESK. The CDR3 is CASSQAGGTDTQYF. Here the CDR3 DNA reads TGTGCCAGCAGCCAGGCGGGGGGCACAGATACGCAGTACTTC.

This clonotype was detected ten times or more. The chain has TRBV7-8 and TRBJ1-5, with a weak D call TRBD1 (5 bases). The germline V gene has CDR1 SGHVS and CDR2 FQNEAQ. Trimming pared 5 bases from V and 1 base from J, leaving 12 bases between. The CDR3 runs 15 residues. The CDR3 spells CASSPPGGSNQPQHF. CDR3 DNA sequence: TGTGCCAGCAGCCCCCCTGGGGGGAGCAATCAGCCCCAGCATTTT.

The rearrangement joins TRBV19 to TRBJ2-7; 7 bases line up with TRBD2. Unmatched junction bases numbered 6, after V lost 2 bases and J lost 2 bases. CDR1 and CDR2 (germline): LNHDA, SQIVND (reference sequence). The CDR3 consists of 15 residues. This CDR3 reads CASSIRDYSTYEQYF. The CDR3 bases are TGTGCCAGTAGTATACGGGACTACAGCACCTACGAGCAGTACTTC.